The 2 T cell receptor beta chains below were found in one sample sequenced in a study of shared clonotypes between healthy human individuals. CD45RO-negative, CCR7-selected cells formed the naive CD8 fraction, which excluded terminally differentiated effector memory CD45RA+ cells. The repertoire was sequenced with immunoSEQ multiplex PCR; TCRdb's copy has only in-frame clones and lacks some. The repertoire holds roughly 650,000 clones, with around 96% as singletons. Material: naive CD8+ T cells sorted from blood. The source is a woman aged 25 to 39 in good health.

This clone was recorded only once. The genes are TRBV28 and TRBJ2-1, with TRBD1 identical over 9 bases. After removal of 4 bases from V and 14 bases from J, the junction contained 15 bases not matched to a gene. The CDR3 consists of 15 residues. CDR1 and CDR2 from the germline V gene are MDHEN and SYDVKM. The CDR3 region has the DNA TGTGCCAGCAGTTCGCCCCACGGGGGACAGGGTTTTAAGTTCTTC. It translates to CASSSPHGGQGFKFF.

V gene TRBV4-1 combines with J gene TRBJ2-1; 9 nucleotides agree with TRBD2. V shed 3 bases and J 8 bases; nucleotides not matched to a gene: 14. Germline V gene lookup returns CDR1 MGHRA and CDR2 YSYEKL. This CDR3 region has 17 residues. The chain's CDR3 is CASSQEPGLAMEYEQFF. The CDR3 nucleotides read TGCGCCAGCAGCCAGGAGCCGGGACTAGCAATGGAGTATGAGCAGTTCTTC.